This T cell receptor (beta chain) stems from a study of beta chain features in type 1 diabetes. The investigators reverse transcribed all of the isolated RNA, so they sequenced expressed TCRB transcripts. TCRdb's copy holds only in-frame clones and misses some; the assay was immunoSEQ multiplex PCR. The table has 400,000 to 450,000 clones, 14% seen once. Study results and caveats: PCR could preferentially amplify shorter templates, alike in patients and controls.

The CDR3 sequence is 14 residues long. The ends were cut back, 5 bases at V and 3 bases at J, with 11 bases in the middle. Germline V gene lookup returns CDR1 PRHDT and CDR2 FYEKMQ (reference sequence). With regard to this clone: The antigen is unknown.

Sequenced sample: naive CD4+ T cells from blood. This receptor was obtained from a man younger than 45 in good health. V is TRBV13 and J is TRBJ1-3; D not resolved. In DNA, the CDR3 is TGTGCCAGCAGCGACCAGGCTGGTGGAAACACCATATATTTT. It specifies CASSDQAGGNTIYF.